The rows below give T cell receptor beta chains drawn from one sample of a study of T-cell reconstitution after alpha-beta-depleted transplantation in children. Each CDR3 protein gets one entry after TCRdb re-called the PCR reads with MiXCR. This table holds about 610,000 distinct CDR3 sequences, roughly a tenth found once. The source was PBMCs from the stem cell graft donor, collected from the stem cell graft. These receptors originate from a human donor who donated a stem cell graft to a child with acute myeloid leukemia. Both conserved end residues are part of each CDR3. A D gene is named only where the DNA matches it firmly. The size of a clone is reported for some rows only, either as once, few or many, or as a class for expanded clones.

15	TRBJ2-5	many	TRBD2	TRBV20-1	TGCAGTGCCACTAGGACTAGCGGGAGGTTAGGGACCCAGTACTTC	CSATRTSGRLGTQYF
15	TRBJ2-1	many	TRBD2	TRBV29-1	TGCAGCGTTGAAGACCCTAGCGGGATGTACAATGAGCAGTTCTTC	CSVEDPSGMYNEQFF
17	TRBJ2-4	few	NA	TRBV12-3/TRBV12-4	TGTGCCAGCAGTTCCCGTGAGGGAATATCGGCCCAAAACATTCAGTACTTC	CASSSREGISAQNIQYF
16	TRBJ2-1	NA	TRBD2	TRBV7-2	TGTGCCAGCAGCTTAGGGTCGGGAGGGACTTACAATGAGCAGTTCTTC	CASSLGSGGTYNEQFF
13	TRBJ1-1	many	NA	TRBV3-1	TGTGCCAGCAGCCAGCAGACGAACACTGAAGCTTTCTTT	CASSQQTNTEAFF
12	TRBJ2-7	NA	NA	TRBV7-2	TGTGCCAGCAGCTCGTTTCTCTACGAGCAGTACTTC	CASSSFLYEQYF
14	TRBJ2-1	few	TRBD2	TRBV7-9	TGTGCCAGCGGTTTAGCGGGAGGGCGAGAGGAGCAGTTCTTC	CASGLAGGREEQFF
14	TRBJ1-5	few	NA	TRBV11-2	TGTGCCAGCAGCCAGACCAGGACAGCCTCATCAACGCATTTT	CASSQTRTASSTHF
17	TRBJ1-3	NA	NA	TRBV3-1	TGTGCCAGCAGCCATTCGACGATTGCTTCCTCTGGAAACACCATATATTTT	CASSHSTIASSGNTIYF
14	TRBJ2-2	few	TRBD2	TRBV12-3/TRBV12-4	TGTGCCAGCAGTCAGCGGGACGGATTCGGGGAGCTGTTTTTT	CASSQRDGFGELFF
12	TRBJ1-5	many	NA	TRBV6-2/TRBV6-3	TGTGCCAGCAGCCAGGGTCATCAGCCCCAGCATTTT	CASSQGHQPQHF
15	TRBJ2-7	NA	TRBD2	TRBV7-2	TGTGCCAGCAGACCGGGACTAGCGGGAGCCTACGAGCAGTACTTC	CASRPGLAGAYEQYF
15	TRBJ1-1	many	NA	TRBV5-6	TGTGCCAGCAGAGATAGTGGTCTGGTGGGCACTGAAGCTTTCTTT	CASRDSGLVGTEAFF